A selection of T cell receptor beta chains follows, all from one sample in a study of T cell responses to AZD1222 COVID-19 vaccine. TCRdb's copy holds only in-frame clones and misses some; the assay was immunoSEQ multiplex PCR. This sample yields about 160,000 clones, of which 80% to 90% are seen a single time; roughly 6.9% belongs to the top ten. The starting material was peripheral blood, obtained on day 0 of AZD1222 vaccination. The receptors derive from an adult in good health. CDR3s include the opening cysteine and the closing phenylalanine or tryptophan. Each record gives: D gene, J gene, V gene, clone size, CDR3 protein, CDR3 DNA. D genes are given only for firm matches. The listing skips clone size in some rows; elsewhere it reads once, few, many or a size class.

d_call: TRBD1
j_call: TRBJ2-1
v_call: TRBV18
clone_size: -
cdr3_aa: CASSPPSGTGIYNEQFF
cdr3_nt: TGTGCCAGCTCACCGCCTTCCGGGACAGGGATCTACAATGAGCAGTTCTTC

d_call: -
j_call: TRBJ2-5
v_call: TRBV9
clone_size: -
cdr3_aa: CASSRGGGGETQYF
cdr3_nt: TGTGCCAGCAGCCGAGGGGGAGGGGGAGAGACCCAGTACTTC

d_call: -
j_call: TRBJ1-3
v_call: TRBV29-1
clone_size: -
cdr3_aa: CSVVGGFGNTIYF
cdr3_nt: TGCAGCGTTGTAGGAGGGTTTGGAAACACCATATATTTT

d_call: -
j_call: TRBJ2-4
v_call: TRBV6-1
clone_size: -
cdr3_aa: CASSEEGPWGAGIAKNIQYF
cdr3_nt: TGTGCCAGCAGTGAAGAAGGGCCCTGGGGGGCGGGGATAGCCAAAAACATTCAGTACTTC

d_call: -
j_call: TRBJ2-6
v_call: TRBV2
clone_size: -
cdr3_aa: CASSGAPSGANVLTF
cdr3_nt: TGTGCCAGCAGTGGGGCCCCGTCTGGGGCCAACGTCCTGACTTTC

d_call: TRBD2
j_call: TRBJ2-1
v_call: TRBV3-1/TRBV3-2
clone_size: once
cdr3_aa: CASSRGLAGGPREQFF
cdr3_nt: TGTGCCAGCAGCCGTGGACTAGCGGGGGGGCCACGTGAGCAGTTCTTC

d_call: TRBD1
j_call: TRBJ1-6
v_call: TRBV18
clone_size: -
cdr3_aa: CASSRFQGDSYNSPLHF
cdr3_nt: TGTGCCAGCTCACGGTTCCAGGGGGACTCCTATAATTCACCCCTCCACTTT

d_call: -
j_call: TRBJ2-2
v_call: TRBV7-2
clone_size: -
cdr3_aa: CASSLEGGRVTGELFF
cdr3_nt: TGTGCCAGCAGCTTAGAGGGGGGGCGCGTCACCGGGGAGCTGTTTTTT

d_call: -
j_call: TRBJ1-2
v_call: TRBV19
clone_size: -
cdr3_aa: CASSLRGANYANYGYTF
cdr3_nt: TGTGCCAGTAGCCTTAGGGGAGCGAACTACGCTAACTATGGCTACACCTTC

d_call: -
j_call: TRBJ2-3
v_call: TRBV4-1
clone_size: once
cdr3_aa: CASSQGVSTDTQYF
cdr3_nt: TGCGCCAGCAGCCAAGGCGTGAGCACAGATACGCAGTATTTT

d_call: -
j_call: TRBJ2-2
v_call: TRBV6-5
clone_size: -
cdr3_aa: CASRGLGHTGELFF
cdr3_nt: TGTGCCAGCAGAGGTTTAGGGCACACCGGGGAGCTGTTTTTT

d_call: -
j_call: TRBJ1-2
v_call: TRBV27
clone_size: -
cdr3_aa: CASSPVMFTVGYGYTF
cdr3_nt: TGTGCCAGCAGTCCTGTGATGTTCACAGTTGGGTATGGCTACACCTTC

d_call: TRBD2
j_call: TRBJ2-5
v_call: TRBV7-2
clone_size: -
cdr3_aa: CASSRTSGGAETQYF
cdr3_nt: TGTGCCAGCAGCCGGACTAGCGGGGGGGCGGAGACCCAGTACTTC

d_call: -
j_call: TRBJ1-1
v_call: TRBV27
clone_size: -
cdr3_aa: CASSLEGGRGEAFF
cdr3_nt: TGTGCCAGCAGTCTGGAAGGAGGGCGGGGCGAAGCTTTCTTT

d_call: -
j_call: TRBJ1-1
v_call: TRBV30
clone_size: few
cdr3_aa: CAWTPRENTEAFF
cdr3_nt: TGTGCCTGGACCCCCAGGGAAAACACTGAAGCTTTCTTT

d_call: -
j_call: TRBJ2-5
v_call: TRBV6-1
clone_size: -
cdr3_aa: CATLYEWGQETQYF
cdr3_nt: TGTGCCACCCTATACGAATGGGGGCAAGAGACCCAGTACTTC

d_call: -
j_call: TRBJ1-2
v_call: TRBV27
clone_size: -
cdr3_aa: CASSLLSTGNYGYTF
cdr3_nt: TGTGCCAGCAGTTTACTAAGCACCGGAAACTATGGCTACACCTTC

d_call: -
j_call: TRBJ2-1
v_call: TRBV2
clone_size: few
cdr3_aa: CASSDIGAYNEQFF
cdr3_nt: TGTGCCAGCAGTGATATTGGGGCTTACAATGAGCAGTTCTTC